The 14 T cell receptor beta chains listed next were all sequenced from one sample in a study of T cells in Graves' hyperthyroidism and ophthalmopathy. Using RNA transcripts as the source, TCR beta CDR3 regions were amplified. HTBI primers drove first-round RT-PCR of the TCR CDR3. TCRdb called the multiplex PCR reads again in MiXCR, with one record for every CDR3 protein. Altogether about 640,000 distinct CDR3 sequences are present, less than 25% being singletons, with the ten largest covering about 35%. Material: blood. These receptors were obtained from a man aged 25-45 years with Graves' ophthalmopathy.

This sequence joins TRBV30 and TRBJ2-2; tentative D call: TRBD1 (6 bases). This CDR3 is 16 amino acids long. CDR1 and CDR2 (germline): GTSNPN, SVGIG (reference sequence). V lost 5 bases to trimming and J lost 7 bases, with 23 bases between them. For the CDR3, the DNA is TGTGCCTGGTTTAAGGGACAACTCCAGGTTGGCGGGGAGCTGTTTTTT. This sequence encodes CAWFKGQLQVGGELFF. Variable domain in full (rest from reference TRBV30 and TRBJ2-2): SQTIHQWPATLVQPVGSPLSLECTVEGTSNPNLYWYRQAAGRGLQLLFYSVGIGQISSEVPQNLSASRPQDRQFILSSKKLLLSDSGFYLCAWFKGQLQVGGELFFGEGSRLTVL.

There are many counts of this clonotype. The V gene is TRBV18, the J gene TRBJ2-3; TRBD1 is a possible D gene (5 bases). This CDR3 has 13 residues. V lost 0 bases and J 7 bases, leaving 8 bases between the germline ends. CDR1 and CDR2 from the germline V gene are KGHSH and LQKENI. CDR3 residues: CASSPPGANTQYF. CDR3 DNA sequence: TGTGCCAGCTCACCACCAGGGGCGAATACGCAGTATTTT.

This chain uses TRBV2 with TRBJ2-5; TRBD1 agrees at 10 bases. The trim removed 8 bases at V and 1 base at J, leaving 16 bases unmatched. Looked up from germline, CDR1 is SNHLY and CDR2 is FYNNEI. The CDR3 extends over 18 amino acids. The CDR3 DNA reads TGTGCCAGCTCTGGACAGGGGGGACCTCCTAGCCCCCAAGAGACCCAGTACTTC. Encoded protein: CASSGQGGPPSPQETQYF.

This clonotype appeared many times. This chain uses TRBV6-2 or TRBV6-3 with TRBJ2-1, with 11 positions matching TRBD2. Germline V gene data show CDR1 as MNHEY and CDR2 as SVGEGT. CDR3 length: 17 amino acids. The junction had 9 bases not matched to a gene; V was cut back by 5 bases and J by 3 bases. The CDR3 spells CASSQGLAGGFYNEQFF. The CDR3 DNA is TGTGCCAGCAGTCAGGGGCTAGCGGGAGGTTTCTACAATGAGCAGTTCTTC.

The CDR3 DNA sequence: TGTGCCAGCAGTGAAGGCGCTAGCACGCAGTTCTTC. It codes for CASSEGASTQFF. The chain employs TRBV2 and TRBJ2-1; a possible D gene is TRBD2 (5 bases). The CDR3 has 12 amino acids. Per germline, CDR1 SNHLY and CDR2 FYNNEI. The V and J ends lost 1 base and 12 bases respectively, with 10 bases between them.

The J gene is TRBJ2-7, the V gene TRBV14; tentative D call: TRBD1 (6 bases). The length of the CDR3 is 15 residues. V lost 4 bases to trimming and J lost 2 bases, with 15 bases between them. From germline, CDR1 is SGHDN and CDR2 FVKESK. The CDR3 DNA is TGTGCCAGCAGCCCCTTAGGGACACAGGCCTACGAGCAGTACTTC. Its translation: CASSPLGTQAYEQYF.

This sequence joins TRBV20-1 and TRBJ1-6; possible D gene TRBD1, 5 bases. This CDR3 is 15 amino acids long. CDR1 is DFQATT, CDR2 SNEGSKA, per germline (reference sequence). V was cut by 5 bases and J by 7 bases, with 18 bases left in between. CDR3 region: CSAADDWDRNSPLHF. CDR3 sequence (DNA): TGCAGTGCTGCTGATGATTGGGACCGGAATTCACCCCTCCACTTT.

J is TRBJ2-2 and V is TRBV6-2 or TRBV6-3; 8 bases align to TRBD2. There are 20 residues in the CDR3. In germline, CDR1 is MNHEY, CDR2 SVGEGT. Trimming took 2 bases from V and 0 from J; bases not matched to a gene: 14. CDR3 sequence: CASSYRLGLEGGSNTGELFF. DNA of the CDR3: TGTGCCAGCAGTTACCGCCTGGGACTAGAGGGGGGATCGAACACCGGGGAGCTGTTTTTT.

The chain has TRBV7-8 and TRBJ2-1; D perhaps matches TRBD2 (6 bases). Germline CDR1 and CDR2: SGHVS and FQNEAQ. This CDR3 is 17 amino acids long. V lost 3 bases, J lost 6 bases, and 21 bases lay in between. The CDR3 DNA is TGTGCCAGCAGCTTGATCCCGGGACTCCAGACCCCCAATGAGCAGTTCTTC. It is translated as CASSLIPGLQTPNEQFF.

The chain has TRBV4-3 and TRBJ1-1, with D unresolved. CDR1 LGHNA and CDR2 YSLEER come from the germline V gene. V was shortened by 1 base and J by 0 bases, with 12 bases between the two germline ends. The CDR3 is 16 residues long. CDR3: CASSQATDRVNTEAFF. CDR3 sequence (DNA): TGCGCCAGCAGCCAAGCGACGGACCGAGTGAACACTGAAGCTTTCTTT.

The gene calls are TRBV9 and TRBJ1-1; no definite D call. The V gene's germline CDR1 is SGDLS and CDR2 YYNGEE. V was shortened by 1 base and J by 0 bases, with 4 bases between the two germline ends. The length of the CDR3 is 13 residues. This CDR3 is CASSVRVNTEAFF. CDR3 bases: TGTGCCAGCAGCGTACGAGTGAACACTGAAGCTTTCTTT.

The gene calls are TRBV3-1 and TRBJ1-4, with 9 bases matching TRBD1. With V trimmed by 7 bases and J by 3 bases, 12 bases remained unmatched. The CDR3 length is 17 residues. Germline CDR1 LGHDT, CDR2 YNNKEL (reference sequence). The CDR3 DNA reads TGTGCCAGCACCCCCTCCGGGACAGGGTTAGCTAATGAAAAACTGTTTTTT. Protein: CASTPSGTGLANEKLFF. The full variable domain, in which reference TRBV3-1 and TRBJ1-4 provide the parts outside the CDR3, is DTAVSQTPKYLVTQMGNDKSIKCEQNLGHDTMYWYKQDSKKFLKIMFSYNNKELIINETVPNRFSPKSPDKAHLNLHINSLELGDSAVYFCASTPSGTGLANEKLFFGSGTQLSVL.

This clonotype has a count of ten or more. V is TRBV2 and J is TRBJ2-1; D possibly uses TRBD1 or TRBD2 (5 bases each). Germline-derived CDR1 and CDR2 are SNHLY and FYNNEI. CDR3 length: 13 residues. The V gene lost 8 bases and the J gene lost 5 bases, with 13 bases spanning the gap. The CDR3 DNA follows: TGTGCCAGCGGATGGGGGTATAACAATGAGCAGTTCTTC. It codes for CASGWGYNNEQFF.

This clonotype has at least ten counts. This chain links TRBV2 with TRBJ2-1; 12 bases are a match to TRBD1. J lost 4 bases, V lost 8 bases, and 9 bases had no gene match. The CDR3 contains 16 residues. Looked up from germline, CDR1 is SNHLY and CDR2 is FYNNEI. The CDR3 DNA reads as TGTGCCAGCGGGACAGGGGGCCTATACCATTACAATGAGCAGTTCTTC. Protein: CASGTGGLYHYNEQFF.